The entry below describes one T cell receptor beta chain. CDR3 length equals 14 residues. The germline V gene encodes CDR1 SGHTA and CDR2 FQGNSA. The ends lost 1 base at V and 6 bases at J; junction bases unmatched: 4. This specimen comes from a study of control samples from healthy donors and cancer patients. Produced via immunoSEQ multiplex PCR; TCRdb's table is partial and in-frame only. Of over 200,000 clones in the sample, over 75% were seen once. The chain combines TRBV7-2 with TRBJ2-7; 9 bases are a match to TRBD1. The sequenced material came from PBMCs. The clonotype comes from a woman aged 55-75 years with lung cancer. CDR3 DNA: TGTGCCAGCAGCTTAGTACAGGGGGCCGCCGAGCAGTACTTC. As protein: CASSLVQGAAEQYF. Full variable domain (rest looked up from reference TRBV7-2 and TRBJ2-7): GAGVSQSPSNKVTEKGKDVELRCDPISGHTALYWYRQSLGQGLEFLIYFQGNSAPDKSGLPSDRFSAERTGGSVSTLTIQRTQQEDSAVYLCASSLVQGAAEQYFGPGTRLTVT.